Given below is one T cell receptor (beta chain) in context. Antigen: not known. This specimen comes from a study of blood T cells in healthy people across ages. The study, taken as a whole, reports: Across the age range, TCR beta diversity per million T cells fell in a roughly linear way.

A second PCR, run for about 6 to 11 cycles, used a sample-barcoded 5' primer plus a J-beta primer mix. One entry per CDR3 protein, called by TCRdb with MiXCR from the 5' RACE reads. The repertoire holds 1.5 million to 2 million distinct CDR3 sequences, with 49% as singletons. The germline CDR1 and CDR2 sequences are SGHRS and YFSETQ. The CDR3 length is 17 residues. The V end was cut by 4 bases, the J end by 2 bases, with 21 bases between. The origin of this receptor is a woman between 40 and 55 years old in good health. Source material: blood. This chain joins TRBV5-1 and TRBJ2-5, with a weak D call TRBD1 (5 bases). In nucleotides, the CDR3 is TGCGCCAGCAGCCCGATCAAACGACAGACTCCGCAAGAGACCCAGTACTTC. This sequence encodes CASSPIKRQTPQETQYF.